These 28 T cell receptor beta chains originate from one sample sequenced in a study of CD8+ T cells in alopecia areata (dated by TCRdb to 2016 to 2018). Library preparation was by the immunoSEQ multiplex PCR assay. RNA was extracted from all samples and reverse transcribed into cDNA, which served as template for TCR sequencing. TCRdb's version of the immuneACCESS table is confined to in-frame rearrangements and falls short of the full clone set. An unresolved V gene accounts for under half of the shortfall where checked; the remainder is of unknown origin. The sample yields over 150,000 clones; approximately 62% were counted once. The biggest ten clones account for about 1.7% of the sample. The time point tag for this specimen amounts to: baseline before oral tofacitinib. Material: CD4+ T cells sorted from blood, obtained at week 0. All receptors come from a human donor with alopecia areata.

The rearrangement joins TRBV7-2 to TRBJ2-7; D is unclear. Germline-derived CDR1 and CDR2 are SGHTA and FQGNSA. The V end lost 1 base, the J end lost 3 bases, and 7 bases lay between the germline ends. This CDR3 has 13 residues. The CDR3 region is CASSLGHDYEQYF. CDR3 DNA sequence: TGTGCCAGCAGCTTAGGCCACGACTACGAGCAGTACTTC.

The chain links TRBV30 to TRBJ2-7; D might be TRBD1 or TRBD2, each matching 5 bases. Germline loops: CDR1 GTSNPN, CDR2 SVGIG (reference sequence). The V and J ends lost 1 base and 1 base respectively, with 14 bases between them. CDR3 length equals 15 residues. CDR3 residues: CAWSGWTGPSYEQYF. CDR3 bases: TGTGCCTGGAGTGGGTGGACGGGGCCATCCTACGAGCAGTACTTC.

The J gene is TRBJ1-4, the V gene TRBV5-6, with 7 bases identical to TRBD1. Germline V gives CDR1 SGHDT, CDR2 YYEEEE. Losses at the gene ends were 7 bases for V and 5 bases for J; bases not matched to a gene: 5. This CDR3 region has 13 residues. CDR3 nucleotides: TGTGCCAGCCGTTACAGGGGAAATGAAAAACTGTTTTTT. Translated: CASRYRGNEKLFF.

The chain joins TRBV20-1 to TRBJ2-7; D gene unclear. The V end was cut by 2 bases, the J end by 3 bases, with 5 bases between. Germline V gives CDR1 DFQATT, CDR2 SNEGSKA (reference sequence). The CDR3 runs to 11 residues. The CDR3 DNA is TGCAGTGCTAGAAGAGACTACGAGCAGTACTTC. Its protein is CSARRDYEQYF.

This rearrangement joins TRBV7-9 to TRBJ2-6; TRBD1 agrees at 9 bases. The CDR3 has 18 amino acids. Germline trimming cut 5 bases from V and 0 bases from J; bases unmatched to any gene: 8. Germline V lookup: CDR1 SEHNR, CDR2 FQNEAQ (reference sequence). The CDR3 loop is CASSPGQGHHSGANVLTF. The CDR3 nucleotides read TGTGCCAGCAGCCCAGGACAGGGGCACCACTCTGGGGCCAACGTCCTGACTTTC.

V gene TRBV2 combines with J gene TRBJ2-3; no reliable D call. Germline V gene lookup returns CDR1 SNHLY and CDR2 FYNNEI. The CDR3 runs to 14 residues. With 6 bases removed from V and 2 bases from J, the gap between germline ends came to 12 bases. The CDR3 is CASSATITTDTQYF. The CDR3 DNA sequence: TGTGCCAGCAGCGCAACTATAACCACAGATACGCAGTATTTT.

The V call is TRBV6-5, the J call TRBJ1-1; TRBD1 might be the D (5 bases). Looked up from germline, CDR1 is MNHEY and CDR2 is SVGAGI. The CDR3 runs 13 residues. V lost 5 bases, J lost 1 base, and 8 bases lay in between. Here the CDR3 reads CASSSTGNTEAFF. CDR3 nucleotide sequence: TGTGCCAGCAGTAGCACAGGGAACACTGAAGCTTTCTTT.

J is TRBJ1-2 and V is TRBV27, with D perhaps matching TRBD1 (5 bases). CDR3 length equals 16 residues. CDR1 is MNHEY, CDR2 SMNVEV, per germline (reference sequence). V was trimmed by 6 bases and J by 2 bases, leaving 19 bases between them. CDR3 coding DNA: TGTGCCAGCAGCCCGGAAATTACGGGGACGAACTATGGCTACACCTTC. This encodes CASSPEITGTNYGYTF.

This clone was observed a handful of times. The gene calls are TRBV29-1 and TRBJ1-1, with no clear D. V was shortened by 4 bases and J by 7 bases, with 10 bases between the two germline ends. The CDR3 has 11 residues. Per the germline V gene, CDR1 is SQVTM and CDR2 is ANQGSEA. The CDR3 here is CSVGRTVEAFF. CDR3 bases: TGCAGCGTTGGCCGGACGGTTGAAGCTTTCTTT.

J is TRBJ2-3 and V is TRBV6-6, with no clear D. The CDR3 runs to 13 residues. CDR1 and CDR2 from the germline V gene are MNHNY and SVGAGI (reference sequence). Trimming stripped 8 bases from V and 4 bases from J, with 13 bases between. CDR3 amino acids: CASLTHGADTQYF. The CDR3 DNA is TGTGCCAGCTTGACCCACGGCGCAGATACGCAGTATTTT.

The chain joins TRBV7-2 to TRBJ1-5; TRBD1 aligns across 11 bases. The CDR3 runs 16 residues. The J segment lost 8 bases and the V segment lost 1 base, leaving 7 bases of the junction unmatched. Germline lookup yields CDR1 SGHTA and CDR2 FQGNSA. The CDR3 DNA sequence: TGTGCCAGCAGCTTAGGAAGGACAGGGGGCTCAAAGCCCCAGCATTTT. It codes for CASSLGRTGGSKPQHF.

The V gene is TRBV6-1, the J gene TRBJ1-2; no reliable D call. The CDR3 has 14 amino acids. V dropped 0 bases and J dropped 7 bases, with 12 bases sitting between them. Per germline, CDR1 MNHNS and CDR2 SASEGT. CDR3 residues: CASSEARAGGGYTF. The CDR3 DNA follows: TGTGCCAGCAGTGAAGCGCGGGCGGGTGGTGGCTACACCTTC.

For the CDR3, the DNA is TGCAGCGCCAACAAAGCGGGACGGTTCGGTGAGCAGTTCTTC. Translated: CSANKAGRFGEQFF. This chain joins TRBV29-1 and TRBJ2-1; 7 nucleotides match TRBD2. The CDR3 consists of 14 residues. The junction had 15 bases not matched to a gene; V was cut back by 7 bases and J by 9 bases. CDR1 SQVTM and CDR2 ANQGSEA come from the germline V gene.

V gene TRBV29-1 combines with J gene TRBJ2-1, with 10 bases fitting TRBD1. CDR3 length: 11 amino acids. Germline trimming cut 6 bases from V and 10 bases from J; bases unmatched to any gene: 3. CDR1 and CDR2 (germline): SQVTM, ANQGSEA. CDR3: CSVATGGEQFF. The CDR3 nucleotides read TGCAGCGTGGCGACAGGGGGCGAGCAGTTCTTC.

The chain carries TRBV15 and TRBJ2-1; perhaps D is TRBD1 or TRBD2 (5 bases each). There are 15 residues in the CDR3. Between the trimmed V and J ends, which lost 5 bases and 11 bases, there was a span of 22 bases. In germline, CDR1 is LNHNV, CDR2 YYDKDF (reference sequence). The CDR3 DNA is TGTGCCACCAGCGCAGAGACTCGGGACGGGGAGCAGCAGTTCTTC. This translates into CATSAETRDGEQQFF. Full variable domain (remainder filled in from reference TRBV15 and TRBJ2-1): DAMVIQNPRYQVTQFGKPVTLSCSQTLNHNVMYWYQQKSSQAPKLLFHYYDKDFNNEADTPDNFQSRRPNTSFCFLDIRSPGLGDTAMYLCATSAETRDGEQQFFGPGTRLTVL.

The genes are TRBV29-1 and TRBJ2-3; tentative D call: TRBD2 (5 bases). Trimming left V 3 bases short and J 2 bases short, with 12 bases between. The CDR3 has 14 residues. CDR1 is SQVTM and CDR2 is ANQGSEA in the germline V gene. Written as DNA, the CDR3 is TGCAGCGTTGACAGGAGGCTCTCCACAGATACGCAGTATTTT. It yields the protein CSVDRRLSTDTQYF.

CDR3 sequence (DNA): TGTGCCACCGGCGCGGAGGTACGCTACAATGAGCAGTTCTTC. Its translation: CATGAEVRYNEQFF. This sequence joins TRBV10-3 and TRBJ2-1, with D possibly TRBD2 on 5 matching bases. CDR1 is ENHRY and CDR2 is SYGVKD in the germline V gene. V lost 10 bases and J lost 3, with 16 bases in between. CDR3 length: 14 amino acids.

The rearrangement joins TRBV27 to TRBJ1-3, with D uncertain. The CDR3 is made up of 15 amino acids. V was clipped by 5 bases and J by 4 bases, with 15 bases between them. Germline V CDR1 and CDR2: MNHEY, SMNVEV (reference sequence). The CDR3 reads CASSLTAGSGNTIYF. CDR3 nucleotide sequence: TGTGCCAGCAGTCTAACGGCGGGATCCGGAAACACCATATATTTT.

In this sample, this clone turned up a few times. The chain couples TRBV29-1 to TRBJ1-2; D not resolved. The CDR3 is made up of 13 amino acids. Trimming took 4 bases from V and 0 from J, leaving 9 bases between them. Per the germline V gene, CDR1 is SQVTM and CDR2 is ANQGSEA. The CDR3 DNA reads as TGCAGCGTTGGGCTTAGAGCTAACTATGGCTACACCTTC. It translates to CSVGLRANYGYTF.

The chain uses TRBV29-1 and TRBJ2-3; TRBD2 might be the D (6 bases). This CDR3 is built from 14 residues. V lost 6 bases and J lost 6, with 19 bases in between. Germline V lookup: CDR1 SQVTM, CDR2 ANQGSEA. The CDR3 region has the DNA TGCAGCGTCGAGGTGGGGACTTGGCGGGATACGCAGTATTTT. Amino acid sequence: CSVEVGTWRDTQYF.

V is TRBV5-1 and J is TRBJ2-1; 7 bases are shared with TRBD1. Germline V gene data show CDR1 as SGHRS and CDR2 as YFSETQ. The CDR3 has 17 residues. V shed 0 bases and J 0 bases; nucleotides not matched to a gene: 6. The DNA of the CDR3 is TGCGCCAGCAGCTTGGAGGGGGCGAGTGCCTCCTACAATGAGCAGTTCTTC. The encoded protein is CASSLEGASASYNEQFF.

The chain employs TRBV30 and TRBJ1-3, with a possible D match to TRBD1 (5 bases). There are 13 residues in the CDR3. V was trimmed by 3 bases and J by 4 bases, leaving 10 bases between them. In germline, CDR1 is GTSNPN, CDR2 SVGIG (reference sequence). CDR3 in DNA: TGTGCCTGGAGGGGACCTCCGGGAAACACCATATATTTT. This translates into CAWRGPPGNTIYF.

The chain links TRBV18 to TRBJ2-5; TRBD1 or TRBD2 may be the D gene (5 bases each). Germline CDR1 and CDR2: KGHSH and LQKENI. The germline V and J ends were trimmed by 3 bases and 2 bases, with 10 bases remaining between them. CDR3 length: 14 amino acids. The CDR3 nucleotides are TGTGCCAGCTCACCGTGGGGGTCTCAAGAGACCCAGTACTTC. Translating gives CASSPWGSQETQYF.

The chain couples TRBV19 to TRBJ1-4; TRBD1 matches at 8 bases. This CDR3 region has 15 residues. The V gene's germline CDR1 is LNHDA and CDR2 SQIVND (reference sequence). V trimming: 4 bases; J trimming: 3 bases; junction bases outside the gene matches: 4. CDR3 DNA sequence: TGTGCCAGTAGTACCGGACAGGGTTCTAATGAAAAACTGTTTTTT. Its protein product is CASSTGQGSNEKLFF.

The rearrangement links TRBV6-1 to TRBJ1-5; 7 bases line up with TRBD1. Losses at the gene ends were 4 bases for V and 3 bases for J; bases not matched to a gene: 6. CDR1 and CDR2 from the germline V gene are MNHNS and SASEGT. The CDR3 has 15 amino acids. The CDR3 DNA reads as TGTGCCAGCAGTGCCGAGACAGGGCTCAATCAGCCCCAGCATTTT. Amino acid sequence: CASSAETGLNQPQHF.

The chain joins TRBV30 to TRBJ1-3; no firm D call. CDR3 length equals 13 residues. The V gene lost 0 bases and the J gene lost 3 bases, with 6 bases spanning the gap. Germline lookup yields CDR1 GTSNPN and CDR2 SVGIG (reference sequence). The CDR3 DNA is TGTGCCTGGAGTGTAAGTTTTGGAAACACCATATATTTT. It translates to CAWSVSFGNTIYF.

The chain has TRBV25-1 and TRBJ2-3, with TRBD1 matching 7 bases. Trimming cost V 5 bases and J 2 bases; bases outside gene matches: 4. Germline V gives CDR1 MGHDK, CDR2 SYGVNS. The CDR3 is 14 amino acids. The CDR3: CASSTGQSTDTQYF. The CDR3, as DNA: TGTGCCAGCAGTACGGGACAGTCCACAGATACGCAGTATTTT.

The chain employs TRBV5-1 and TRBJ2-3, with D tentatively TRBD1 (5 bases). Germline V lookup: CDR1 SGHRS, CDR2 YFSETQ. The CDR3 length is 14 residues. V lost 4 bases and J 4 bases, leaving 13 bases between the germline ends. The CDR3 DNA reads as TGCGCCAGCAGCGCGGAAACCAGGGCAGATACGCAGTATTTT. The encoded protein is CASSAETRADTQYF.